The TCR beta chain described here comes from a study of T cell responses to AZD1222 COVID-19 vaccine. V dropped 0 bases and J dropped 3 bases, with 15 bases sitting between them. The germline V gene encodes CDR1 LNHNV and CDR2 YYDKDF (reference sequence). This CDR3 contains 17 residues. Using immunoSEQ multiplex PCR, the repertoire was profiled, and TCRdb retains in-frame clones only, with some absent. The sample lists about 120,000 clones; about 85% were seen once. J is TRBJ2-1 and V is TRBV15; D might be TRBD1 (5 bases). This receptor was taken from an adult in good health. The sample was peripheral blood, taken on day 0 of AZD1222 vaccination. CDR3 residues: CATSRDGAWVSYNEQFF. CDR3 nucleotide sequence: TGTGCCACCAGCAGAGATGGGGCGTGGGTTAGCTACAATGAGCAGTTCTTC.